This passage covers 16 T cell receptor beta chains from one sample sequenced in a study of cytomegalovirus exposure and HLA in healthy donors. The PCR made use of 60 Vbeta and 13 Jbeta primers. The assay was immunoSEQ multiplex PCR, and TCRdb's table has in-frame clones only and misses some. The repertoire has fewer than 150,000 clones, 85% of them found once; the top ten carry under 7.5%. The sequenced sample consisted of PBMCs. These receptors were obtained from a woman aged 25 to 39 in good health and CMV-seropositive.

The rearrangement joins TRBV6-6 to TRBJ1-1; D perhaps matches TRBD1 (5 bases). The CDR3 is 14 residues long. CDR1 MNHNY and CDR2 SVGAGI come from the germline V gene (reference sequence). V was clipped by 5 bases and J by 2 bases, with 12 bases between them. CDR3 nucleotides: TGTGCCAGCAGTCCGGCGGGGCTAAACACTGAAGCTTTCTTT. Amino acids: CASSPAGLNTEAFF.

The J gene is TRBJ2-1, the V gene TRBV9, with 9 bases lining up with TRBD2. V lost 2 bases, J lost 4 bases, and 7 bases stayed unmatched. CDR1 is SGDLS and CDR2 is YYNGEE in the germline V gene. The CDR3 runs to 16 residues. The CDR3 region is CASSVKASGVYNEQFF. In nucleotides, the CDR3 is TGTGCCAGCAGCGTGAAGGCTAGCGGGGTTTACAATGAGCAGTTCTTC. Full variable domain (outside the CDR3, taken from reference TRBV9 and TRBJ2-1): DSGVTQTPKHLITATGQRVTLRCSPRSGDLSVYWYQQSLDQGLQFLIQYYNGEERAKGNILERFSAQQFPDLHSELNLSSLELGDSALYFCASSVKASGVYNEQFFGPGTRLTVL.

The genes are TRBV15 and TRBJ1-1; D perhaps matches TRBD1 (5 bases). Germline CDR1 LNHNV, CDR2 YYDKDF (reference sequence). V was clipped by 8 bases and J by 4 bases, with 11 bases between them. This CDR3 has 12 residues. CDR3 coding DNA: TGTGCCACCCGCGGGGGGTTCACTGAAGCTTTCTTT. Translating it yields CATRGGFTEAFF.

V usage is TRBV30 and J usage is TRBJ2-1; D ambiguous. Germline-derived CDR1 and CDR2 are GTSNPN and SVGIG (reference sequence). V was clipped by 3 bases and J by 6 bases, with 9 bases between them. The CDR3 loop spans 12 amino acids. CDR3 coding DNA: TGTGCCTGGAGCTCTTTAGCCAATGAGCAGTTCTTC. Its protein is CAWSSLANEQFF.

The CDR3, as DNA: TGCGCCAGCAGACCCTCGGGACAGGGGAACTACGAGCAGTACTTC. Translation: CASRPSGQGNYEQYF. This chain uses TRBV5-1 with TRBJ2-7; 10 positions agree with TRBD1. CDR1 is SGHRS, CDR2 YFSETQ, per germline. J gave up 3 bases and V 5 bases, and 8 bases lay outside the gene matches. The CDR3 has 15 residues. Supplemented by reference TRBV5-1 and TRBJ2-7, the full variable domain reads KAGVTQTPRYLIKTRGQQVTLSCSPISGHRSVSWYQQTPGQGLQFLFEYFSETQRNKGNFPGRFSGRQFSNSRSEMNVSTLELGDSALYLCASRPSGQGNYEQYFGPGTRLTVT.

The chain recombines TRBV7-6 with TRBJ2-5; TRBD1 agrees at 8 bases. The end of the DNA is better explained by TRBJ2-7, so the J call may be wrong. CDR3 size: 13 residues. The germline gives CDR1 SGHVS, CDR2 FNYEAQ. The CDR3 sequence: CASSPGQGYEQYF. CDR3 bases: TGTGCCAGCAGCCCAGGACAGGGTTACGAGCAGTACTTC.

The rearrangement uses TRBV10-2 and TRBJ2-5; D not resolved. Trimming shortened V by 1 base and J by 1 base, and 7 bases separated the two germline ends. The CDR3 length is 14 residues. Germline CDR1 WSHSY, CDR2 SAAADI. CDR3 nucleotides: TGCGCCAGCAGTGAGTGGAGAAGCCAAGAGACCCAGTACTTC. Protein: CASSEWRSQETQYF.

The sample holds a few counts of this clone. The genes are TRBV5-1 and TRBJ2-7, with 7 nucleotides matching TRBD1. Germline lookup yields CDR1 SGHRS and CDR2 YFSETQ. The J segment lost 0 bases and the V segment lost 3 bases, leaving 6 bases of the junction unmatched. This CDR3 region has 15 residues. In DNA form, the CDR3 reads TGCGCCAGCAGCTCCGGACAGGCACCCTCCTACGAGCAGTACTTC. Translating gives CASSSGQAPSYEQYF.

This chain links TRBV9 with TRBJ2-2; tentative D call: TRBD1 (5 bases). Trimming took 3 bases from V and 4 from J, leaving 13 bases between them. CDR3 size: 15 residues. CDR1 and CDR2 from the germline V gene are SGDLS and YYNGEE. In DNA form, the CDR3 reads TGTGCCAGCAGCGAGAGCCCGACAGCCACCGGGGAGCTGTTTTTT. Translated, it gives CASSESPTATGELFF. The full variable domain, completed using reference TRBV9 and TRBJ2-2, is DSGVTQTPKHLITATGQRVTLRCSPRSGDLSVYWYQQSLDQGLQFLIQYYNGEERAKGNILERFSAQQFPDLHSELNLSSLELGDSALYFCASSESPTATGELFFGEGSRLTVL.

The V gene is TRBV5-1, the J gene TRBJ2-1, with 8 positions matching TRBD2. The V gene's germline CDR1 is SGHRS and CDR2 YFSETQ. After removal of 4 bases from V and 4 bases from J, the junction contained 10 bases not matched to a gene. This CDR3 has 16 residues. The CDR3 loop is CASSIRAGDFYNEQFF. Here the CDR3 DNA reads TGCGCCAGCAGCATCCGAGCGGGGGATTTTTACAATGAGCAGTTCTTC.

The chain employs TRBV5-8 and TRBJ2-5; the match to TRBD2 covers 7 bases. The CDR3 runs to 15 residues. The V segment lost 4 bases and the J segment 1 base; nucleotides outside the gene matches: 7. Looked up from germline, CDR1 is SGHTS and CDR2 is YDEGEE. The CDR3 sequence is CASSLGTNFQETQYF. The CDR3 DNA sequence: TGTGCCAGCAGCCTGGGGACTAACTTCCAAGAGACCCAGTACTTC.

This chain links TRBV28 with TRBJ1-2, with 7 bases aligning to TRBD1. Per germline, CDR1 MDHEN and CDR2 SYDVKM. The V and J ends lost 8 bases and 5 bases, in that order; junction bases with no gene match: 8. The CDR3 runs 13 residues. As DNA, the CDR3 is TGTGCCAGCGCAAAATCAGGGGGATATGGCTACACCTTC. As protein: CASAKSGGYGYTF.

V usage is TRBV6-1 and J usage is TRBJ2-1; D unresolved. V was clipped by 2 bases and J by 9 bases, with 2 bases between them. Germline values: CDR1 MNHNS, CDR2 SASEGT. This CDR3 is built from 10 residues. In DNA form, the CDR3 reads TGTGCCAGCAGTGAACGTGAGCAGTTCTTC. As protein: CASSEREQFF.

This sequence joins TRBV5-1 and TRBJ2-3; 8 bases map to TRBD2. V shed 4 bases and J 3 bases; nucleotides not matched to a gene: 7. CDR3 length: 15 amino acids. CDR1 is SGHRS and CDR2 is YFSETQ in the germline V gene. For the CDR3, the DNA is TGCGCCAGCAGCCCTACGGGGGGGTGGACAGATACGCAGTATTTT. Its translation is CASSPTGGWTDTQYF.

The CDR3 sequence is CASSRANTGELFF. The CDR3 DNA sequence: TGTGCCAGCTCCCGTGCGAACACCGGGGAGCTGTTTTTT. V and J are TRBV6-5 and TRBJ2-2, with D uncertain. The V end lost 8 bases, the J end lost 0 bases, and 7 bases lay between the germline ends. CDR1 and CDR2 (germline): MNHEY, SVGAGI. CDR3 length equals 13 residues.

The gene calls are TRBV5-1 and TRBJ2-5; 14 bases agree with TRBD2. Germline V gene lookup returns CDR1 SGHRS and CDR2 YFSETQ. The J segment lost 4 bases and the V segment lost 4 bases, leaving 12 bases of the junction unmatched. The CDR3 extends over 18 amino acids. The CDR3 loop is CASSGGPGLAGALETQYF. The CDR3, as DNA: TGCGCCAGCAGCGGCGGGCCGGGACTAGCGGGAGCGCTAGAGACCCAGTACTTC.